A single T cell receptor beta chain is shown here with its context. Second-dose schedules of about 4 or about 12 weeks were combined. Here immunoSEQ multiplex PCR was the method, and the copy in TCRdb shows in-frame clones only, minus some. Of around 120,000 clones detected, roughly 89% appear once; the ten largest clones hold 0.9% to 1.3%. The data belong to a study of T cell responses to AZD1222 COVID-19 vaccine. Germline V CDR1 and CDR2: SEHNR, FQNEAQ (reference sequence). V was clipped by 4 bases and J by 3 bases, with 13 bases between them. The CDR3 has 14 residues. The TCR was taken from an adult who received the AZD1222 COVID-19 vaccine. The sample consisted of peripheral blood, taken 28 days after the second AZD1222 dose. The chain is built from TRBV7-9 and TRBJ2-7; no definite D call. The CDR3 region has the DNA TGTGCCAGCAGCTCCCTTCAGGATGGCTACGAGCAGTACTTC. Translation gives CASSSLQDGYEQYF.